Each of the 21 T cell receptor beta chains below was sequenced from the same sample in a study of cytomegalovirus exposure and HLA in healthy donors. A multiplex PCR was run with 60 Vbeta primers and 13 Jbeta primers. Using immunoSEQ multiplex PCR, the repertoire was profiled, and TCRdb retains in-frame clones only, with some absent. The table gives 35,000 to 45,000 clones; the top ten clones make up 6% to 6.5% of it. Sequenced input: PBMCs. These receptors originate from a man aged 25 to 40 in good health and CMV-seronegative.

This rearrangement joins TRBV5-6 to TRBJ2-5; a possible D gene is TRBD1 (6 bases). TRBJ2-7 matches the DNA end more closely, so the J call is doubtful. Germline V gene sequence: CDR1 SGHDT, CDR2 YYEEEE. This CDR3 spans 14 amino acids. CDR3 residues: CASSSGQPTYEQYF. The CDR3 DNA follows: TGTGCCAGCAGCTCAGGACAGCCTACCTACGAGCAGTACTTC.

J is TRBJ2-5 and V is TRBV29-1; the match to TRBD2 covers 7 bases. The CDR3 consists of 13 residues. Germline loops: CDR1 SQVTM, CDR2 ANQGSEA. The junction had 8 bases not matched to a gene; V was cut back by 4 bases and J by 6 bases. CDR3 sequence: CSVGGSLIKTQYF. The CDR3 bases are TGCAGCGTTGGCGGGAGCTTGATAAAGACCCAGTACTTC.

The V and J genes are TRBV4-1 and TRBJ2-7, with 9 positions matching TRBD2. The CDR3 length is 16 residues. Trimming took 0 bases from V and 3 from J; bases not matched to a gene: 6. Germline CDR1 MGHRA, CDR2 YSYEKL. In DNA, the CDR3 is TGCGCCAGCAGCCAAGAGTTGGCTAGCGGGAACTACGAGCAGTACTTC. This codes for CASSQELASGNYEQYF.

As concerns this clone: The DNA is left out, because the CDR3 cannot be placed on it with certainty; the CDR3 is given as TCRdb lists it. V is TRBV10-3 and J is TRBJ2-3; the tabulated D call, TRBD2, remains unverified against the DNA. The CDR3 length is 16 residues, termini included. Germline loops: CDR1 ENHRY, CDR2 SYGVKD. The CDR3 loop reads CAISILAGATTDTQYF.

This sequence joins TRBV19 and TRBJ2-1; weak D call: TRBD2 (6 bases). This CDR3 has 13 residues. Looked up from germline, CDR1 is LNHDA and CDR2 is SQIVND (reference sequence). The ends were cut back, 6 bases at V and 10 bases at J, with 16 bases in the middle. CDR3 DNA sequence: TGTGCCAGTAGCCGGCGGGAAACCGCGGAGCAGTTCTTC. Translation: CASSRRETAEQFF.

The chain couples TRBV27 to TRBJ2-1; the match to TRBD2 covers 8 bases. Per germline, CDR1 MNHEY and CDR2 SMNVEV (reference sequence). Trimming at V came to 8 bases and at J to 4 bases, leaving 7 bases not matched to a gene. The CDR3 totals 14 residues. CDR3 DNA sequence: TGTGCCAGCTCGGGATTAGCGGGGTACAATGAGCAGTTCTTC. Translation gives CASSGLAGYNEQFF.

V is TRBV19 and J is TRBJ1-2, with TRBD1 matching over 8 bases. With 3 bases clipped from V and 3 bases from J, the junction kept 6 bases outside the gene matches. The CDR3 has 15 residues. Germline CDR1 is LNHDA and CDR2 is SQIVND (reference sequence). The CDR3 DNA reads as TGTGCCAGTAGTATCACCGGGACAGGCGACTATGGCTACACCTTC. It translates to CASSITGTGDYGYTF.

The DNA for the CDR3 is TGTGCCAGCAGCCAATCGGCGGGCCCTGAAGCTTTCTTT. Protein product: CASSQSAGPEAFF. The gene calls are TRBV16 and TRBJ1-1; D unclear. Germline CDR1 and CDR2: KGHSY and FQNENV. The V and J ends lost 0 bases and 6 bases respectively, with 8 bases between them. The CDR3 covers 13 residues. Looking up the rest from reference TRBV16 and TRBJ1-1 gives the full variable domain: GEEVAQTPKHLVRGEGQKAKLYCAPIKGHSYVFWYQQVLKNEFKFLISFQNENVFDETGMPKERFSAKCLPNSPCSLEIQATKLEDSAVYFCASSQSAGPEAFFGQGTRLTVV.

The gene calls are TRBV5-4 and TRBJ2-7, with 13 bases identical to TRBD2. V shed 0 bases and J 3 bases; nucleotides not matched to a gene: 3. CDR3 length: 16 amino acids. The germline V gene has CDR1 SGHNT and CDR2 YYREEE (reference sequence). CDR3 in DNA: TGTGCCAGCAGCTTGGGGACTAGCGGGAGCGGCTACGAGCAGTACTTC. This translates into CASSLGTSGSGYEQYF.

The gene calls are TRBV12-5 and TRBJ1-1, with 9 bases aligning to TRBD1. CDR1 is LGHNT, CDR2 FRNRAP, per germline. The CDR3 contains 16 residues. J gave up 2 bases and V 5 bases, and 9 bases lay outside the gene matches. This CDR3 is CASGAGQGVLNTEAFF. For the CDR3, the DNA is TGTGCTAGTGGTGCGGGACAGGGAGTTTTAAACACTGAAGCTTTCTTT. Drawing the rest from reference TRBV12-5 and TRBJ1-1, the complete variable domain is DARVTQTPRHKVTEMGQEVTMRCQPILGHNTVFWYRQTMMQGLELLAYFRNRAPLDDSGMPKDRFSAEMPDATLATLKIQPSEPRDSAVYFCASGAGQGVLNTEAFFGQGTRLTVV.

This chain uses TRBV6-5 with TRBJ2-7; maybe TRBD2 (5 bases). Per germline, CDR1 MNHEY and CDR2 SVGAGI. V gave up 4 bases and J gave up 3 bases, with 16 bases separating them. There are 15 residues in the CDR3. The CDR3 DNA reads as TGTGCCAGCAGTTCCGCGACTAAAAGCGACTACGAGCAGTACTTC. Translated, it gives CASSSATKSDYEQYF.

The rearrangement uses TRBV5-4 and TRBJ2-7, with unresolved D. CDR3 length: 14 residues. Looked up from germline, CDR1 is SGHNT and CDR2 is YYREEE (reference sequence). V was cut by 4 bases and J by 1 base, with 12 bases left in between. The CDR3: CASSGPAESYEQYF. CDR3 DNA: TGTGCCAGCAGCGGCCCGGCGGAGTCCTACGAGCAGTACTTC.

The chain employs TRBV5-1 and TRBJ2-7; D may be TRBD1 (5 bases). Germline V lookup: CDR1 SGHRS, CDR2 YFSETQ. The CDR3 is 16 amino acids. V was cut by 0 bases and J by 1 base, with 14 bases left in between. The CDR3 DNA sequence: TGCGCCAGCAGCTTGGGACAGCAATCGGCATCCTACGAGCAGTACTTC. The encoded protein is CASSLGQQSASYEQYF.

This sequence joins TRBV4-1 and TRBJ2-1; 9 nucleotides agree with TRBD2. CDR1 MGHRA and CDR2 YSYEKL come from the germline V gene. V trimming: 1 base; J trimming: 8 bases; junction bases outside the gene matches: 6. This CDR3 is 15 amino acids long. The CDR3: CASSQVAGVADEQFF. The CDR3 DNA sequence: TGCGCCAGCAGCCAAGTAGCGGGAGTGGCCGATGAGCAGTTCTTC.

The CDR3 spells CASSFWTGQETQYF. The CDR3 DNA reads as TGCGCCAGCAGCTTCTGGACAGGGCAAGAGACCCAGTACTTC. The genes are TRBV5-1 and TRBJ2-5; 8 nucleotides match TRBD1. Germline V CDR1 and CDR2: SGHRS, YFSETQ. The CDR3 runs to 14 residues. J was trimmed by 2 bases and V by 2 bases; bases with no gene match: 2. The full variable domain, with the rest looked up from reference TRBV5-1 and TRBJ2-5, is KAGVTQTPRYLIKTRGQQVTLSCSPISGHRSVSWYQQTPGQGLQFLFEYFSETQRNKGNFPGRFSGRQFSNSRSEMNVSTLELGDSALYLCASSFWTGQETQYFGPGTRLLVL.

This chain uses TRBV19 with TRBJ2-7; TRBD1 aligns across 7 bases. The CDR3 sequence is 14 residues long. V gave up 3 bases and J gave up 5 bases; unmatched junction bases: 7. Germline CDR1 is LNHDA and CDR2 is SQIVND (reference sequence). CDR3 sequence reads: CASSITTGPDEQYF. CDR3 DNA: TGTGCCAGTAGTATTACGACAGGGCCAGACGAGCAGTACTTC.

The rearrangement uses TRBV4-2 and TRBJ2-1; the D is unclear. Germline CDR1 and CDR2: LGHNA and YNFKEQ. The V and J ends lost 1 base and 7 bases respectively, with 5 bases between them. This CDR3 has 12 residues. The chain's CDR3 is CASSQGINEQFF. CDR3 in DNA: TGTGCCAGCAGCCAAGGTATAAATGAGCAGTTCTTC.

The V call is TRBV4-2, the J call TRBJ2-3, with 8 bases lining up with TRBD1. V shed 4 bases, J shed 5 bases, and the junction held 5 bases outside the gene matches. Per germline, CDR1 LGHNA and CDR2 YNFKEQ. This CDR3 is built from 14 residues. The CDR3, as DNA: TGTGCCAGCAGCCTCGGACAGGGTGGAGATACGCAGTATTTT. This encodes CASSLGQGGDTQYF.

The gene calls are TRBV7-6 and TRBJ2-6; D may be TRBD1 (5 bases). This CDR3 comprises 18 residues. V was trimmed by 5 bases and J by 0 bases, leaving 17 bases between them. Germline V gives CDR1 SGHVS, CDR2 FNYEAQ. The CDR3 sequence: CASSRRDSLLSGANVLTF. Here the CDR3 DNA reads TGTGCCAGCAGCCGCCGTGACAGTCTACTCTCTGGGGCCAACGTCCTGACTTTC. Together with reference TRBV7-6 and TRBJ2-6, the CDR3 gives the full variable domain: GAGVSQSPRYKVTKRGQDVALRCDPISGHVSLYWYRQALGQGPEFLTYFNYEAQQDKSGLPNDRFSAERPEGSISTLTIQRTEQRDSAMYRCASSRRDSLLSGANVLTFGAGSRLTVL.

V gene TRBV4-1 combines with J gene TRBJ2-7, with 9 positions matching TRBD1. Germline assignment: CDR1 MGHRA and CDR2 YSYEKL. The ends lost 0 bases at V and 3 bases at J; junction bases unmatched: 6. The CDR3 has 16 amino acids. The CDR3 DNA reads as TGCGCCAGCAGCCAAGATCCGGACAGGGGTTTCTACGAGCAGTACTTC. Translated: CASSQDPDRGFYEQYF.

CDR3 in DNA: TGTGCCTGGAGTGGGGGGGACGGAACTTACTCTGGGGCCAACGTCCTGACTTTC. Translating it yields CAWSGGDGTYSGANVLTF. The chain joins TRBV30 to TRBJ2-6; weak D call: TRBD2 (6 bases). This CDR3 is 18 amino acids long. Trimming took 1 base from V and 0 from J, leaving 16 bases between them. The germline V gene encodes CDR1 GTSNPN and CDR2 SVGIG (reference sequence).